The subject of this entry is one T cell receptor beta chain. The antigen remains undetermined. The read stops 3 residues short of the end of the CDR3; the missing end is completed from the germline J gene. This sample stems from a study of Tregs in tolerant kidney transplant recipients. Study-level results: This study did not directly address biological reproducibility.

Recipients received nonmyeloablative bone marrow transplants from related graft donors, with transient mixed chimerism. The repertoire was sequenced with immunoSEQ multiplex PCR; TCRdb's copy has only in-frame clones and lacks some. This repertoire includes approximately 15,000 clones. Trimming took off 7 bases at V and 4 bases at J, with 10 bases between the two ends. Germline assignment: CDR1 SQVTM and CDR2 ANQGSEA. The CDR3 length is 11 residues. V usage is TRBV29-1 and J usage is TRBJ1-2; weak D call: TRBD1 (6 bases). The sequencing here drew on CD8+ T cells from blood (PBMCs), taken 6 months after the transplant. This receptor was obtained from a human patient who received a combined kidney and bone marrow transplant. Certain T cells may be donor cells from the graft. The DNA read from the CDR3 is TGCAGCGACGTACAGGGCTATGGC. Translated: CSDVQGYG. The whole CDR3 region reads CSDVQGYGYTF.